These 25 T cell receptor beta chains were all obtained from the same sample, sequenced in a study of blood T cell repertoires in COVID-19. Libraries were prepared by immunoSEQ multiplex PCR; TCRdb keeps only in-frame clonotypes and omits some of them. The sample consists of approximately 310,000 clones, about nine tenths of them appearing once. Sequenced material: PBMCs or T cells enriched from blood (not recorded which). Receptors originate from a man in his 60s who had recovered from COVID-19.

The V gene is TRBV18, the J gene TRBJ1-5; D not certain. From germline, CDR1 is KGHSH and CDR2 LQKENI. V was trimmed by 5 bases and J by 4 bases, leaving 15 bases between them. The CDR3 loop spans 15 amino acids. This CDR3 reads CASSKGAEPNQPQHF. The DNA of the CDR3 is TGTGCCAGCTCAAAAGGAGCAGAACCTAATCAGCCCCAGCATTTT.

The chain employs TRBV10-2 and TRBJ2-1; 10 bases line up with TRBD2. Germline V gene lookup returns CDR1 WSHSY and CDR2 SAAADI. The CDR3 has 16 residues. The junction had 9 bases not matched to a gene; V was cut back by 5 bases and J by 5 bases. In DNA form, the CDR3 reads TGCGCCAGCAGTTGGCTAGCGGGAGTATCCCACAATGAGCAGTTCTTC. It specifies CASSWLAGVSHNEQFF.

This clone was counted between two and nine times. The chain joins TRBV5-4 to TRBJ1-2, with a possible D match to TRBD1 (6 bases). CDR1 is SGHNT and CDR2 is YYREEE in the germline V gene (reference sequence). CDR3 length equals 15 residues. Deletions cut 1 base from V and 1 base from J, with 11 bases between. The CDR3, as DNA: TGTGCCAGCAGCTTGACCGGGACAAGTAACTATGGCTACACCTTC. It specifies CASSLTGTSNYGYTF.

Turning to this clone: The junction does not match germline at one end; this may be a read error. The chain is built from TRBV6-5 and TRBJ2-7; perhaps TRBD1 as D (5 bases). Germline V lookup: CDR1 MNHEY, CDR2 SVGAGI. The CDR3 sequence is 14 residues long. CDR3 nucleotides: TGTGCCAGCAGTTTACGCCCCACAGGAGAGCTCGGCGTATTC. Protein: CASSLRPTGELGVF.

This clone was found a few times. The chain is built from TRBV11-2 and TRBJ2-6, with D possibly matching TRBD1 (6 bases). CDR3 length: 17 residues. Germline values: CDR1 SGHAT, CDR2 FQNNGV. V lost 4 bases and J 0 bases, leaving 13 bases between the germline ends. CDR3 sequence (DNA): TGTGCCAGCAGCTCAACGACAGGAATCTCTGGGGCCAACGTCCTGACTTTC. The encoded protein is CASSSTTGISGANVLTF.

The chain is built from TRBV29-1 and TRBJ2-1; 11 positions agree with TRBD1. V lost 4 bases, J lost 3 bases, and 2 bases stayed unmatched. CDR3 length: 14 residues. Germline CDR1 and CDR2: SQVTM and ANQGSEA. The CDR3 DNA reads TGCAGCGTTGCCGGGACAGGGGGCTACAATGAGCAGTTCTTC. Encoded protein: CSVAGTGGYNEQFF.

The chain joins TRBV27 to TRBJ2-3; D is uncertain. Germline assignment: CDR1 MNHEY and CDR2 SMNVEV (reference sequence). Deletions cut 3 bases from V and 2 bases from J, with 9 bases between. This CDR3 contains 14 residues. The CDR3 here is CASSFNSYTDTQYF. In DNA form, the CDR3 reads TGTGCCAGCAGTTTTAACAGCTACACAGATACGCAGTATTTT.

This chain connects TRBV12-3 or TRBV12-4 to TRBJ2-7; D is ambiguous. V lost 3 bases to trimming and J lost 6 bases, with 6 bases between them. This CDR3 region has 11 residues. The CDR3 sequence: CASSLQLEQYF. The DNA for the CDR3 is TGTGCCAGCAGTTTGCAACTCGAGCAGTACTTC.

This clone has a single count. The gene calls are TRBV6-7 and TRBJ1-4, with D possibly being TRBD1 (5 bases). TRBV6-7 counts as an open reading frame of uncertain function. The CDR3 runs 15 residues. V was pared by 3 bases and J by 6 bases, with 14 bases between. The CDR3 is CASSYLTAADEKLFF. The CDR3 nucleotides are TGTGCCAGCAGTTATCTGACAGCCGCAGATGAAAAACTGTTTTTT.

This chain joins TRBV27 and TRBJ1-6; 9 bases match TRBD1. The V gene end was trimmed by 4 bases and the J gene end by 0 bases; junction bases not matched to a gene: 7. CDR3 length equals 18 residues. Germline CDR1 and CDR2: MNHEY and SMNVEV (reference sequence). DNA of the CDR3: TGTGCCAGCAGTTGGAGGACAGGGGAGAGCTCCTATAATTCACCCCTCCACTTT. Its protein is CASSWRTGESSYNSPLHF.

The chain links TRBV4-1 to TRBJ2-7, with 8 bases fitting TRBD2. J lost 5 bases, V lost 1 base, and 13 bases had no gene match. The germline V gene encodes CDR1 MGHRA and CDR2 YSYEKL. CDR3 length: 17 amino acids. CDR3 coding DNA: TGCGCCAGCAGCCAAGTGGCCCCCAGGACTAGCATTCACGAGCAGTACTTC. Protein sequence: CASSQVAPRTSIHEQYF.

This clone occurred once. V and J are TRBV19 and TRBJ2-5; D is ambiguous. Trimming removed 4 bases at V and 5 bases at J, with 17 bases between. The CDR3 runs 15 residues. Germline V lookup: CDR1 LNHDA, CDR2 SQIVND (reference sequence). The CDR3 DNA is TGTGCCAGTAGTAAGACCCGGGTGAAAGACGAGACCCAGTACTTC. It encodes CASSKTRVKDETQYF.

J is TRBJ2-7 and V is TRBV27; TRBD2 matches at 8 bases. V was clipped by 1 base and J by 6 bases; unmatched bases: 5. Germline V gives CDR1 MNHEY, CDR2 SMNVEV (reference sequence). This CDR3 has 14 amino acids. The CDR3 spells CASSLWTSTGEQYF. For the CDR3, the DNA is TGTGCCAGCAGTTTATGGACTAGCACAGGCGAGCAGTACTTC.

The V gene is TRBV18, the J gene TRBJ1-5; 7 bases fit TRBD1. The CDR3 is 15 residues long. Trimming took 6 bases from V and 3 from J; bases not matched to a gene: 8. Germline CDR1 is KGHSH and CDR2 is LQKENI. CDR3 sequence: CASSPGTASNQPQHF. The CDR3 bases are TGTGCCAGCTCGCCCGGGACAGCCTCCAATCAGCCCCAGCATTTT.

This clone was seen a handful of times. This chain connects TRBV14 to TRBJ1-6; D is undetermined. The length of the CDR3 is 17 residues. V dropped 0 bases and J dropped 0 bases, with 9 bases sitting between them. In germline, CDR1 is SGHDN, CDR2 FVKESK. CDR3 residues: CASSQEYGSSYNSPLHF. CDR3 DNA: TGTGCCAGCAGCCAAGAATATGGGAGCTCCTATAATTCACCCCTCCACTTT.

The chain is built from TRBV7-2 and TRBJ1-1; tentative D call: TRBD1 (6 bases). The germline gives CDR1 SGHTA, CDR2 FQGNSA. The CDR3 extends over 15 amino acids. V lost 1 base, J lost 4 bases, and 13 bases lay in between. The CDR3 coding sequence is TGTGCCAGCAGCTTAGGCGGGGGCGGTGGCACTGAAGCTTTCTTT. Translation: CASSLGGGGGTEAFF. Combining the CDR3 with reference TRBV7-2 and TRBJ1-1 gives the whole variable domain GAGVSQSPSNKVTEKGKDVELRCDPISGHTALYWYRQSLGQGLEFLIYFQGNSAPDKSGLPSDRFSAERTGGSVSTLTIQRTQQEDSAVYLCASSLGGGGGTEAFFGQGTRLTVV.

The table lists this clone with a few counts. The chain has TRBV7-3 and TRBJ2-7; D not resolved. Germline assignment: CDR1 SGHTA and CDR2 FQGTGA. The CDR3 contains 13 residues. Trimming left V 5 bases short and J 0 bases short, with 8 bases between. The CDR3 coding sequence is TGTGCCAGCAGCCCCCCTTTCTCCTACGAGCAGTACTTC. Translated: CASSPPFSYEQYF.

The chain's CDR3 is CAISDPGQGAQETQYF. CDR3 sequence (DNA): TGTGCCATCAGTGACCCAGGACAGGGGGCGCAGGAGACCCAGTACTTC. The chain carries TRBV10-3 and TRBJ2-5; the match to TRBD1 covers 11 bases. V shed 3 bases, J shed 5 bases, and the junction held 8 bases outside the gene matches. In germline, CDR1 is ENHRY, CDR2 SYGVKD. This CDR3 is 16 amino acids long.

The chain is built from TRBV11-3 and TRBJ2-1; TRBD2 matches 10 bases. Trimming took 5 bases from V and 6 from J; bases not matched to a gene: 13. Germline V gives CDR1 SGHNT, CDR2 YENEEA. This CDR3 has 17 residues. CDR3 protein: CASSPRGAGGPGNEQFF. The CDR3 bases are TGTGCCAGCAGCCCCCGGGGAGCGGGAGGGCCAGGCAATGAGCAGTTCTTC.

The chain employs TRBV19 and TRBJ1-1, with D possibly matching TRBD1 (5 bases). CDR3 length: 13 residues. The V and J ends lost 6 bases and 4 bases respectively, with 12 bases between them. Germline V gene data show CDR1 as LNHDA and CDR2 as SQIVND (reference sequence). As DNA, the CDR3 is TGTGCCAGTAGCCTGAAAAGGGGCACTGAAGCTTTCTTT. Translating it yields CASSLKRGTEAFF.

A single count supports this clone. The J gene is TRBJ1-6, the V gene TRBV20-1; D is ambiguous. Germline V gives CDR1 DFQATT, CDR2 SNEGSKA (reference sequence). The CDR3 runs 14 residues. V was pared by 3 bases and J by 0 bases, with 6 bases between. CDR3 sequence: CSASISSYNSPLHF. The CDR3 DNA is TGCAGTGCTAGTATTAGCTCCTATAATTCACCCCTCCACTTT.

This chain uses TRBV11-2 with TRBJ2-1, with 9 bases aligning to TRBD2. CDR1 and CDR2 from the germline V gene are SGHAT and FQNNGV. The CDR3 is 16 amino acids. After removal of 2 bases from V and 7 bases from J, the junction contained 9 bases not matched to a gene. The CDR3 loop is CASSLWGGLAGNEQFF. CDR3 DNA: TGTGCCAGCAGCTTATGGGGGGGGCTAGCGGGAAATGAGCAGTTCTTC.

This clone was seen more than once but under ten times. The chain recombines TRBV2 with TRBJ2-2, with 11 bases that match TRBD1. Per the germline V gene, CDR1 is SNHLY and CDR2 is FYNNEI. V shed 5 bases, J shed 7 bases, and the junction held 9 bases outside the gene matches. There are 16 residues in the CDR3. The CDR3 reads CASSPGQGAHYGELFF. Here the CDR3 DNA reads TGTGCCAGCAGTCCTGGACAGGGGGCGCATTACGGGGAGCTGTTTTTT.

This rearrangement joins TRBV29-1 to TRBJ2-1; 8 bases match TRBD1. Trimming at V came to 7 bases and at J to 4 bases, leaving 9 bases not matched to a gene. The CDR3 has 14 residues. Germline CDR1 SQVTM, CDR2 ANQGSEA. The CDR3 bases are TGCAGCGCCGGATTCCGGGACAGGTACAATGAGCAGTTCTTC. Residues: CSAGFRDRYNEQFF.

This sequence joins TRBV28 and TRBJ2-2, with 10 bases that match TRBD1. Germline values: CDR1 MDHEN, CDR2 SYDVKM. The length of the CDR3 is 16 residues. The V segment lost 3 bases and the J segment 5 bases; nucleotides outside the gene matches: 6. CDR3 DNA: TGTGCCAGCAGTTTGCCCGGGACAGGGGCGACCGGGGAGCTGTTTTTT. It encodes CASSLPGTGATGELFF. The whole variable domain, filled in from reference TRBV28 and TRBJ2-2, reads DVKVTQSSRYLVKRTGEKVFLECVQDMDHENMFWYRQDPGLGLRLIYFSYDVKMKEKGDIPEGYSVSREKKERFSLILESASTNQTSMYLCASSLPGTGATGELFFGEGSRLTVL.